This TCR beta chain was found in a study of OX40 agonist ivuxolimab in advanced cancers. Study background: At roughly 83% male, the cohort had a mean age of around 56 years, ranging from about 20 to 80. Study-level points and caveats: Dosing at 0.1 to 3.0 mg/kg was accompanied by clonal expansion of CD4+ and CD8+ blood T cells by week 6.

The germline V gene has CDR1 SGHRS and CDR2 YFSETQ. The CDR3 has 14 residues. Trimming left V 0 bases short and J 5 bases short, with 8 bases between. Systemic immunosuppression or a history of autoimmune disease excluded patients. Concerning this clone itself: Its matching antigen is unknown.

TCRdb's copy holds only in-frame clones and misses some; the assay was immunoSEQ multiplex PCR. The table has 63,000 or so clones, roughly 83% seen once; the top ten hold about 8%. V usage is TRBV5-1 and J usage is TRBJ2-2; D is possibly TRBD1 (5 bases). The TCR sequence derives from an adult with an advanced solid tumor such as melanoma, head and neck, liver or kidney cancer. The specimen comprised CD4+ or CD8+ T cells sorted from blood, sampled in a trial of the OX40 agonist ivuxolimab. This chain's CDR3 is CASSLAQGTGELFF. The CDR3 bases are TGCGCCAGCAGCTTGGCCCAGGGAACCGGGGAGCTGTTTTTT. Drawing the rest from reference TRBV5-1 and TRBJ2-2, the complete variable domain is KAGVTQTPRYLIKTRGQQVTLSCSPISGHRSVSWYQQTPGQGLQFLFEYFSETQRNKGNFPGRFSGRQFSNSRSEMNVSTLELGDSALYLCASSLAQGTGELFFGEGSRLTVL.